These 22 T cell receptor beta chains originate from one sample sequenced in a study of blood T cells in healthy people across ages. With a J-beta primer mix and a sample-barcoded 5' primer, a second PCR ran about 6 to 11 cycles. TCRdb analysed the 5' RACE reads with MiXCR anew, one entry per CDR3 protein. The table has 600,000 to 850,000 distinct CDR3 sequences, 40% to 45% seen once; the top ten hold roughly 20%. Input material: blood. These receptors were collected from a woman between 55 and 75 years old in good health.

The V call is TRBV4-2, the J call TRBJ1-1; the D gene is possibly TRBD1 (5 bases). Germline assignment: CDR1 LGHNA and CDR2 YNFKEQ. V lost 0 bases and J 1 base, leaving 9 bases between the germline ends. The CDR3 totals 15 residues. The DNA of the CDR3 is TGTGCCAGCAGCCAAGACAGGGCGTCGAACACTGAAGCTTTCTTT. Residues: CASSQDRASNTEAFF.

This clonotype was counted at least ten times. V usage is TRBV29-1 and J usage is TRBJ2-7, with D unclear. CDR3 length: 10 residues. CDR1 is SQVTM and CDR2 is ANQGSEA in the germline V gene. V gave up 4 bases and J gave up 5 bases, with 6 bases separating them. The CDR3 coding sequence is TGCAGCGTTGGTCTGGACGAGCAGTACTTC. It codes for CSVGLDEQYF.

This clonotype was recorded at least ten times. The CDR3 loop reads CASSGGLQETQYF. CDR3 nucleotide sequence: TGTGCCAGCAGCGGGGGACTTCAAGAGACCCAGTACTTC. V is TRBV2 and J is TRBJ2-5; perhaps TRBD2 as D (6 bases). Germline values: CDR1 SNHLY, CDR2 FYNNEI. The V end lost 6 bases, the J end lost 2 bases, and 10 bases lay between the germline ends. The CDR3 covers 13 residues. The complete variable domain, with remaining parts taken from reference TRBV2 and TRBJ2-5, reads EPEVTQTPSHQVTQMGQEVILRCVPISNHLYFYWYRQILGQKVEFLVSFYNNEISEKSEIFDDQFSVERPDGSNFTLKIRSTKLEDSAMYFCASSGGLQETQYFGPGTRLLVL.

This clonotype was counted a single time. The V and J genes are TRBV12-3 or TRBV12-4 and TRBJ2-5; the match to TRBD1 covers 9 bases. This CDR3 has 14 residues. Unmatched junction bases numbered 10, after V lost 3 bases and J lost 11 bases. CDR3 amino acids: CASSFGQGNNEQYF. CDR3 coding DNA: TGTGCCAGCAGTTTCGGACAGGGGAACAATGAGCAGTACTTC.

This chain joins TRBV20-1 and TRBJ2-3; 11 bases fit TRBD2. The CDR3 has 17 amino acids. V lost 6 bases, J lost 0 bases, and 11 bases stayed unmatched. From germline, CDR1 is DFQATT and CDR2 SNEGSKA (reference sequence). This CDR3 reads CSANRPSGGMSTDTQYF. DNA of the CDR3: TGCAGTGCCAACCGGCCTAGCGGGGGGATGAGCACAGATACGCAGTATTTT.

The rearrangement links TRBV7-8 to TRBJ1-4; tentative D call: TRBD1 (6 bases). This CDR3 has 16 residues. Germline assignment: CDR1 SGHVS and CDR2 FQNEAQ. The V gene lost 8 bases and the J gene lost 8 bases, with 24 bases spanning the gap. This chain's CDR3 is CASARSLGALREKLFF. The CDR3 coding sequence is TGTGCCAGCGCTCGTTCGCTGGGGGCCCTTCGGGAAAAACTGTTTTTT.

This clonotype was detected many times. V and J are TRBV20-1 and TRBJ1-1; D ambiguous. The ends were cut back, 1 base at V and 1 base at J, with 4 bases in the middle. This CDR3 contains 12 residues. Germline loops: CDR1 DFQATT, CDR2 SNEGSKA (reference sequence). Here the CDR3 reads CSARVGNTEAFF. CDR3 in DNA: TGCAGTGCTAGAGTAGGGAACACTGAAGCTTTCTTT.

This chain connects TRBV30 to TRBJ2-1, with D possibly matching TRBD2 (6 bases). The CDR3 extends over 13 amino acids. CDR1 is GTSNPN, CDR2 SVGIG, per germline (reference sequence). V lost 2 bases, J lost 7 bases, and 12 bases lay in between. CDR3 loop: CAWSSGGTNEQFF. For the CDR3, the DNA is TGTGCCTGGAGTTCCGGGGGAACAAATGAGCAGTTCTTC.

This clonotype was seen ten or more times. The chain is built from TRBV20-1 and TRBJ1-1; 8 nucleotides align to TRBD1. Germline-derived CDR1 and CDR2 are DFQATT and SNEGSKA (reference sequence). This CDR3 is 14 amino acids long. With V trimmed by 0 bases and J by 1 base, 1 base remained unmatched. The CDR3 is CSAREDRENTEAFF. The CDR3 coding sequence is TGCAGTGCTAGAGAGGACAGGGAGAACACTGAAGCTTTCTTT.

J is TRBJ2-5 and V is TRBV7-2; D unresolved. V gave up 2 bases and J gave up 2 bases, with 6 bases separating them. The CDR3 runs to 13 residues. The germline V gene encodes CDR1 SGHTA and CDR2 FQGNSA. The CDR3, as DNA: TGTGCCAGCAGCTTAAAGTTACAAGAGACCCAGTACTTC. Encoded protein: CASSLKLQETQYF.

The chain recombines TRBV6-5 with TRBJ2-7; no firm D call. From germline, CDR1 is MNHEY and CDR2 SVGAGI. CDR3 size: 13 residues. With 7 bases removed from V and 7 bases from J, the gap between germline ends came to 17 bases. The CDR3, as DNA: TGTGCCAGCAAACCTTCCTCCTACAATGAGCAGTACTTC. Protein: CASKPSSYNEQYF.

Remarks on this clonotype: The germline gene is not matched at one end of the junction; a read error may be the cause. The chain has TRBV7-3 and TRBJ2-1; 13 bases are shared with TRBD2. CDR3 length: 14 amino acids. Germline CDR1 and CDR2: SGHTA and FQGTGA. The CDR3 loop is CVSSYTTSGREQFF. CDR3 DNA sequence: TGTGTCAGCAGCTATACGACTAGCGGGAGGGAGCAGTTCTTC.

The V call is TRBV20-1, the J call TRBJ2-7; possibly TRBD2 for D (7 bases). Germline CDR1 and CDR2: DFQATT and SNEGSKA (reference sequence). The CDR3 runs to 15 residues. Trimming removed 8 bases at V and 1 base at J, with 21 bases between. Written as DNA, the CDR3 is TGCAGTCCTGTCAGGCCAGGGGACTATTCCTACGAGCAGTACTTC. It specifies CSPVRPGDYSYEQYF.

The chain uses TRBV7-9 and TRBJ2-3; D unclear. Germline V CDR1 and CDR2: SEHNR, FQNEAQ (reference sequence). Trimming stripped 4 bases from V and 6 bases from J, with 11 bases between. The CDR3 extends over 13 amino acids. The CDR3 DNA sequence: TGTGCCAGCAGCTCCCCCTTCGCCGATACGCAGTATTTT. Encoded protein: CASSSPFADTQYF.

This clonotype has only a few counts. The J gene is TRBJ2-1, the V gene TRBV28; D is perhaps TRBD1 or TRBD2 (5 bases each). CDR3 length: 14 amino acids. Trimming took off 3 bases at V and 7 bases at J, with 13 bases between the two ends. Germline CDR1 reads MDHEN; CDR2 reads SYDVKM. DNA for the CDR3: TGTGCCAGCAGTTTCGGTTGGGGGAGTAATGAGCAGTTCTTC. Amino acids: CASSFGWGSNEQFF.

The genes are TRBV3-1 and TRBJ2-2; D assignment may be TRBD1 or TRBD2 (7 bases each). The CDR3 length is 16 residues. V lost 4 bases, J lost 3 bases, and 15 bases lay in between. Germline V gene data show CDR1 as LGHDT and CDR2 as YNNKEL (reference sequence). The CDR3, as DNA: TGTGCCAGCAGCCCGACAGGGAGGGTAGACACCGGGGAGCTGTTTTTT. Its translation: CASSPTGRVDTGELFF.

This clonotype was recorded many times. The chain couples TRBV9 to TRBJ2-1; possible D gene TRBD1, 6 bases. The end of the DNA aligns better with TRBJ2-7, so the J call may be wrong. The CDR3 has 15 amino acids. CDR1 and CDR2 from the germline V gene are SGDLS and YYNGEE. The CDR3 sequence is CASSVGDRSYNEQYF. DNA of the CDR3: TGTGCCAGCAGCGTAGGAGACAGGAGCTACAATGAGCAGTACTTC.

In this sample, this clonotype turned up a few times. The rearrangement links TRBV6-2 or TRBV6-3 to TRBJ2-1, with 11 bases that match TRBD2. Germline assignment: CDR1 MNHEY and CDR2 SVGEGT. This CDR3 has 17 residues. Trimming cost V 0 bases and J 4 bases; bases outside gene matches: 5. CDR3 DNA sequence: TGTGCCAGCAGTTACTCTAAACTAGCGGGAGCGTACAATGAGCAGTTCTTC. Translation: CASSYSKLAGAYNEQFF.

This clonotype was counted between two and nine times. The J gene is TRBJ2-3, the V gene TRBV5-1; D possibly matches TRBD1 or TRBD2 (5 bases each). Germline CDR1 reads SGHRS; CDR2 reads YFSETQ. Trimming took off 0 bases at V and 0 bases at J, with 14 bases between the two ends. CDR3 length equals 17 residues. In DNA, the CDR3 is TGCGCCAGCAGCTTGGGGGACGGACATCCTAGCACAGATACGCAGTATTTT. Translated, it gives CASSLGDGHPSTDTQYF.

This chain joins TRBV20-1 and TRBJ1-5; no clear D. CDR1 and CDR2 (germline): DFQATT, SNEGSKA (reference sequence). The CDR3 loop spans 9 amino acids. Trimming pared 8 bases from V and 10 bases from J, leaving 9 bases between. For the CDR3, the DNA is TGCAGTCTCGGAGTCCCCCAGCATTTT. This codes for CSLGVPQHF.

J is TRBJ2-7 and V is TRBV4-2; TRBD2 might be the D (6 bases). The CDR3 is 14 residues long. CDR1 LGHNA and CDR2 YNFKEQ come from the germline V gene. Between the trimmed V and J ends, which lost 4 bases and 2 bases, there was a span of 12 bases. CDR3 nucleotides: TGTGCCAGCAGCCCGGGACTTCCAACCTACGAGCAGTACTTC. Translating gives CASSPGLPTYEQYF.

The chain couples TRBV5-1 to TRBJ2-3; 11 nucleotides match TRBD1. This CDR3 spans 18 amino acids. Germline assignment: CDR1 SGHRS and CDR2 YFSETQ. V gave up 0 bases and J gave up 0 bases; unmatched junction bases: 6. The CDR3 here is CASSLAIGTGGSTDTQYF. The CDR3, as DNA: TGCGCCAGCAGCTTGGCCATTGGGACAGGGGGAAGCACAGATACGCAGTATTTT.